These T cell receptor beta chains were read from a single sample in a study of T cells of healthy individuals. TCRdb re-analysed the 5' RACE reads in MiXCR, keeping a single row per CDR3 protein. The sample has fewer than 75,000 distinct CDR3 sequences, around 15% seen once. The receptor set was obtained from a human donor in good health. Each CDR3 is given with its conserved first and last residue.

TRBV4-1	TRBJ2-3	CASSSGQGPTDTQYF
TRBV10-3	TRBJ2-1	CAISESGGEQFF
TRBV6-2/TRBV6-3	TRBJ2-5	CASSQTTPVSVQETQYF
TRBV7-9	TRBJ1-4	CASSLPKTNEKLFF
TRBV20-1	TRBJ2-5	CSARDQGWSWETQYF
TRBV6-1	TRBJ2-3	CASSSGLDPSTDTQYF
TRBV6-2/TRBV6-3	TRBJ2-5	CASSPMRGGMQETQYF
TRBV6-5	TRBJ1-1	CASSYRGMNTEAFF
TRBV7-2	TRBJ1-5	CASSLTGGGKPQHF
TRBV28	TRBJ2-2	CASTRAGGYGGELFF
TRBV19	TRBJ2-7	CASSQPGSFYEQYF
TRBV20-1	TRBJ1-4	CSAKEMEKLFF
TRBV7-8	TRBJ2-5	CASSLGLAGGETQYF
TRBV19	TRBJ2-3	CASSISLGQGTDTQYF
TRBV29-1	TRBJ2-1	CSVALGGGRYEQFF
TRBV6-2/TRBV6-3	TRBJ1-5	CASRGTGGQPQHF
TRBV6-1	TRBJ2-3	CASSEFSGGPDTQYF
TRBV27	TRBJ1-2	CASSAQGPYGYTF
TRBV6-6	TRBJ2-1	CASTLRRGSHNEQFF
TRBV5-1	TRBJ1-1	CASSPILGPEAFF
TRBV4-1	TRBJ2-5	CASSPRTSGGQETQYF
TRBV20-1	TRBJ2-5	CSARPTAGRETQYF
TRBV30	TRBJ2-1	CAWSERSEDNEQFF
TRBV4-1	TRBJ1-1	CASSLDGRRNTEAFF
TRBV5-1	TRBJ2-7	CASSLAGGTFYEQYF
TRBV15	TRBJ1-1	CATSRDGGHLRGAFF
TRBV4-1	TRBJ2-1	CASSQESASGRVSSYNEQFF
TRBV3-1	TRBJ2-7	CASSRAGTSGKYEQYF
TRBV11-1	TRBJ1-5	CASSLGTGKGQPQHF
TRBV5-1	TRBJ1-4	CASSLMRATNEKLFF
TRBV14	TRBJ2-2	CASSLFGGRGSTGELFF
TRBV20-1	TRBJ1-2	CSAQGGGRYGYTF
TRBV3-1	TRBJ2-2	CASSQGAGLGTGELFF
TRBV20-1	TRBJ2-1	CSARPGGAYQEQFF
TRBV18	TRBJ2-3	CASSRDRQTQYF
TRBV19	TRBJ1-1	CASRGIGDTEAFF
TRBV29-1	TRBJ2-5	CSVETGTGFLQETQYF
TRBV30	TRBJ1-4	CAWSVRGQGRGANEKLFF
TRBV7-9	TRBJ1-1	CASRPSFLRDRHLNTEAFF
TRBV24-1	TRBJ2-1	CATSEEGGAYNEQFF
TRBV7-2	TRBJ2-7	CASSLSAGRTPYEQYF
TRBV7-9	TRBJ2-1	CASSLAGGTVNEQFF
TRBV20-1	TRBJ2-1	CSARGLAGGYWSGNEQFF
TRBV7-9	TRBJ2-1	CASSLVYSYNEQFF
TRBV30	TRBJ1-6	CAWSPSGGANSPLHF